The 30 T cell receptor beta chains below come from one sample, sequenced in a study of tumor-infiltrating lymphocytes in localized non-small cell lung cancer. The data were produced by immunoSEQ multiplex PCR, yet TCRdb's version contains in-frame clones alone and is incomplete. The table shows about 13,000 clones, with approximately 71% occurring only once. Sequencing was performed on uninvolved lung tissue not adjacent to the tumor. Receptor source: a human donor with non-small cell lung cancer.

The chain carries TRBV4-1 and TRBJ1-2; TRBD1 aligns across 7 bases. After removal of 1 base from V and 6 bases from J, the junction contained 8 bases not matched to a gene. The CDR3 has 15 residues. Germline CDR1 reads MGHRA; CDR2 reads YSYEKL. Here the CDR3 reads CASSQGGGTANGYTF. The CDR3 DNA is TGCGCCAGCAGCCAAGGAGGGGGGACAGCAAATGGCTACACCTTC.

The chain combines TRBV6-5 with TRBJ1-2, with TRBD1 matching 9 bases. The CDR3 runs 14 residues. Germline CDR1 and CDR2: MNHEY and SVGAGI. V shed 2 bases, J shed 4 bases, and the junction held 2 bases outside the gene matches. The DNA of the CDR3 is TGTGCCAGCAGTTACGGACAGGGGAGCTATGGCTACACCTTC. It translates to CASSYGQGSYGYTF.

The rearrangement links TRBV4-2 to TRBJ2-5, with 12 nucleotides matching TRBD2. The CDR3 is made up of 16 amino acids. The V and J ends lost 3 bases and 5 bases, in that order; junction bases with no gene match: 7. CDR1 and CDR2 from the germline V gene are LGHNA and YNFKEQ. This chain's CDR3 is CASSQETSGRGETQYF. The DNA of the CDR3 is TGTGCCAGCAGCCAGGAGACTAGCGGGAGAGGCGAGACCCAGTACTTC.

This clone came up a few times. V gene TRBV7-2 combines with J gene TRBJ2-4; D gene unclear. V lost 0 bases to trimming and J lost 2 bases, with 8 bases between them. Looked up from germline, CDR1 is SGHTA and CDR2 is FQGNSA. The CDR3 covers 15 residues. CDR3 nucleotide sequence: TGTGCCAGCAGCTTAGCAGGGTTAACCAAAAACATTCAGTACTTC. It translates to CASSLAGLTKNIQYF.

This chain connects TRBV5-1 to TRBJ1-2, with 10 bases lining up with TRBD1. The ends lost 4 bases at V and 0 bases at J; junction bases unmatched: 3. This CDR3 has 15 residues. Germline lookup yields CDR1 SGHRS and CDR2 YFSETQ. The CDR3 DNA sequence: TGCGCCAGCAGCCGTGGACAGGGGGCTAACTATGGCTACACCTTC. This translates into CASSRGQGANYGYTF.

This clone has more than one count but fewer than ten. V gene TRBV28 combines with J gene TRBJ1-1, with D possibly TRBD1 on 5 matching bases. The germline V gene has CDR1 MDHEN and CDR2 SYDVKM. Deletions cut 5 bases from V and 9 bases from J, with 19 bases between. The CDR3 is 14 amino acids. DNA for the CDR3: TGTGCCAGCAGTACCCAGGGAGGGGATGGTAAAGCTTTCTTT. Residues: CASSTQGGDGKAFF.

The chain links TRBV19 to TRBJ2-1; 9 bases line up with TRBD2. The J segment lost 8 bases and the V segment lost 3 bases, leaving 14 bases of the junction unmatched. Germline V gene sequence: CDR1 LNHDA, CDR2 SQIVND (reference sequence). The CDR3 runs to 17 residues. CDR3 sequence: CASSILGDSGRGYEQFF. The CDR3 DNA reads as TGTGCCAGTAGTATCCTTGGAGATAGCGGGAGAGGCTATGAGCAGTTCTTC. The whole variable domain, remainder taken from reference TRBV19 and TRBJ2-1, is DGGITQSPKYLFRKEGQNVTLSCEQNLNHDAMYWYRQDPGQGLRLIYYSQIVNDFQKGDIAEGYSVSREKKESFPLTVTSAQKNPTAFYLCASSILGDSGRGYEQFFGPGTRLTVL.

The V call is TRBV5-4, the J call TRBJ2-7; TRBD1 matches 9 bases. The germline V gene has CDR1 SGHNT and CDR2 YYREEE (reference sequence). The CDR3 is made up of 15 amino acids. Germline trimming cut 7 bases from V and 5 bases from J; bases unmatched to any gene: 13. CDR3 protein: CASHPAGTGLDEQYF. CDR3 bases: TGTGCCAGCCATCCAGCCGGGACAGGGCTCGACGAGCAGTACTTC.

This clone was seen only a few times. The V gene is TRBV10-3, the J gene TRBJ2-6; tentative D call: TRBD1 (5 bases). This CDR3 contains 15 residues. The germline V and J ends were trimmed by 4 bases and 0 bases, with 7 bases remaining between them. Germline V gene lookup returns CDR1 ENHRY and CDR2 SYGVKD. For the CDR3, the DNA is TGTGCCATCAGTGGGACAAGCTCTGGGGCCAACGTCCTGACTTTC. Encoded protein: CAISGTSSGANVLTF.

The J gene is TRBJ2-4, the V gene TRBV2, with D uncertain. The CDR3 spans 12 residues. In germline, CDR1 is SNHLY, CDR2 FYNNEI. V lost 4 bases and J lost 5, with 6 bases in between. The chain's CDR3 is CASSVWENIQYF. For the CDR3, the DNA is TGTGCCAGCAGTGTATGGGAAAACATTCAGTACTTC.

This clone came up a few times. The rearrangement joins TRBV19 to TRBJ2-2, with TRBD2 as a possible D gene (5 bases). CDR3 length: 15 amino acids. Per germline, CDR1 LNHDA and CDR2 SQIVND (reference sequence). Trimming removed 1 base at V and 3 bases at J, with 9 bases between. The CDR3 bases are TGTGCCAGTAGTATAGGTAGCGCCGACACCGGGGAGCTGTTTTTT. Its translation is CASSIGSADTGELFF.

This clone was picked up a small number of times. The chain combines TRBV28 with TRBJ2-7, with D perhaps matching TRBD1 (5 bases). Trimming cost V 7 bases and J 1 base, with 17 bases left between them. The CDR3 is 15 amino acids. CDR1 MDHEN and CDR2 SYDVKM come from the germline V gene. In DNA, the CDR3 is TGTGCCAGCACCCCTTTTCAGGGTAATTCCTACGAGCAGTACTTC. This encodes CASTPFQGNSYEQYF.

This clone was detected a few times. The chain combines TRBV4-2 with TRBJ2-3; 7 nucleotides match TRBD2. V dropped 4 bases and J dropped 0; count of bases not matched to a gene: 10. The CDR3 length is 17 residues. Germline V gene lookup returns CDR1 LGHNA and CDR2 YNFKEQ. CDR3 amino acids: CASSRGGSAESTDTQYF. CDR3 sequence (DNA): TGTGCCAGCAGCCGGGGGGGTAGCGCGGAGAGCACAGATACGCAGTATTTT.

Points on this clone: A read error may produce the germline difference seen at one junction end. The chain is built from TRBV6-6 and TRBJ2-2; D is uncertain. Germline CDR1 and CDR2: MNHNY and SVGAGI (reference sequence). The CDR3 totals 13 residues. The CDR3 DNA reads TGTGCCTGCAGAGGCAGTAACACCGGGGAGCTGTTTTTT. Translated, it gives CACRGSNTGELFF.

The chain employs TRBV5-1 and TRBJ1-1; TRBD1 matches at 7 bases. The germline CDR1 and CDR2 sequences are SGHRS and YFSETQ. The junction had 5 bases not matched to a gene; V was cut back by 4 bases and J by 5 bases. This CDR3 has 13 amino acids. The CDR3: CASSITGATEAFF. CDR3 DNA: TGCGCCAGCAGCATTACAGGGGCAACTGAAGCTTTCTTT.

The gene calls are TRBV2 and TRBJ2-3, with 8 bases matching TRBD2. V dropped 6 bases and J dropped 0; count of bases not matched to a gene: 14. This CDR3 has 18 residues. The germline gives CDR1 SNHLY, CDR2 FYNNEI. Here the CDR3 DNA reads TGTGCCAGCAGGCCCCCGGGGACTAGGGTTACTAGCACAGATACGCAGTATTTT. Protein product: CASRPPGTRVTSTDTQYF.

This clone was counted only a few times. The chain recombines TRBV28 with TRBJ1-1; D gene uncertain. The CDR3 consists of 12 residues. The germline gives CDR1 MDHEN, CDR2 SYDVKM. V gave up 7 bases and J gave up 2 bases, with 8 bases separating them. This chain's CDR3 is CASKTANTEAFF. The CDR3 region has the DNA TGTGCCAGCAAGACCGCCAACACTGAAGCTTTCTTT. Drawing the rest from reference TRBV28 and TRBJ1-1, the complete variable domain is DVKVTQSSRYLVKRTGEKVFLECVQDMDHENMFWYRQDPGLGLRLIYFSYDVKMKEKGDIPEGYSVSREKKERFSLILESASTNQTSMYLCASKTANTEAFFGQGTRLTVV.

The chain links TRBV10-3 to TRBJ2-7; the D call may be TRBD1 or TRBD2 (6 bases each). This CDR3 has 13 amino acids. The V and J ends lost 10 bases and 3 bases respectively, with 16 bases between them. Germline V gene data show CDR1 as ENHRY and CDR2 as SYGVKD. Here the CDR3 DNA reads TGTGCCACGGGGGACACCAGGTTCTACGAGCAGTACGTC. Translated: CATGDTRFYEQYV.

J is TRBJ2-1 and V is TRBV5-1; TRBD2 matches 13 bases. Germline CDR1 reads SGHRS; CDR2 reads YFSETQ. The CDR3 has 20 amino acids. J gave up 1 base and V 3 bases, and 13 bases lay outside the gene matches. In DNA form, the CDR3 reads TGCGCCAGCAGCTGGGACAGGACTAGCGGGAGTCCGCGGTCCTACAATGAGCAGTTCTTC. Translated: CASSWDRTSGSPRSYNEQFF.

This clone was detected only a few times. CDR3 DNA sequence: TGTGCCAGCAGCTTAAGCGGGAGCTCCTACAATGAGCAGTTCTTC. Translated: CASSLSGSSYNEQFF. V usage is TRBV7-8 and J usage is TRBJ2-1, with 8 bases matching TRBD2. Germline loops: CDR1 SGHVS, CDR2 FQNEAQ. The J segment lost 0 bases and the V segment lost 2 bases, leaving 0 bases of the junction unmatched. The CDR3 totals 15 residues.

The DNA for the CDR3 is TGTGCCAGCAGCTTAAGGGGCACTCGTGAAGCTTTCTTT. Translated: CASSLRGTREAFF. J is TRBJ1-1 and V is TRBV7-2; D is perhaps TRBD1 (5 bases). CDR3 size: 13 residues. Germline V gene data show CDR1 as SGHTA and CDR2 as FQGNSA. With 2 bases removed from V and 7 bases from J, the gap between germline ends came to 11 bases.

This clone was seen only a few times. The chain recombines TRBV5-1 with TRBJ1-1; possible D gene TRBD1, 5 bases. Per germline, CDR1 SGHRS and CDR2 YFSETQ. Trimming took off 0 bases at V and 3 bases at J, with 12 bases between the two ends. This CDR3 has 15 amino acids. The DNA of the CDR3 is TGCGCCAGCAGCTTGGTCGGGGGAGGCGACACTGAAGCTTTCTTT. This translates into CASSLVGGGDTEAFF.

The V gene is TRBV6-5, the J gene TRBJ2-7; D ambiguous. The CDR3 runs 15 residues. V gave up 5 bases and J gave up 6 bases, with 20 bases separating them. Germline V gene data show CDR1 as MNHEY and CDR2 as SVGAGI. The CDR3 loop reads CASSLTPLPSGEQYF. Written as DNA, the CDR3 is TGTGCCAGCAGTCTAACCCCCCTTCCGTCCGGCGAGCAGTACTTC.

The gene calls are TRBV28 and TRBJ2-1; no firm D call. V was pared by 4 bases and J by 8 bases, with 9 bases between. Germline assignment: CDR1 MDHEN and CDR2 SYDVKM. The CDR3 runs 12 residues. The CDR3 DNA is TGTGCCAGCAGTTCCCGACTCCATGAGCAGTTCTTC. Encoded protein: CASSSRLHEQFF.

V usage is TRBV4-1 and J usage is TRBJ1-2; 9 bases fit TRBD1. The CDR3 has 16 residues. V was clipped by 1 base and J by 2 bases; unmatched bases: 5. Germline CDR1 and CDR2: MGHRA and YSYEKL. The chain's CDR3 is CASSQVGTGKNYGYTF. The CDR3 nucleotides read TGCGCCAGCAGCCAAGTAGGGACAGGGAAGAACTATGGCTACACCTTC.

The rearrangement joins TRBV11-2 to TRBJ2-7; TRBD2 matches 10 bases. V lost 5 bases to trimming and J lost 2 bases; unmatched junction nucleotides: 3. Germline values: CDR1 SGHAT, CDR2 FQNNGV. The CDR3 totals 14 residues. CDR3 protein: CASSPTSGAYEQYF. The CDR3 bases are TGTGCCAGCAGCCCCACTAGCGGGGCCTACGAGCAGTACTTC.

The chain has TRBV7-8 and TRBJ1-5; D remains ambiguous. The germline V gene encodes CDR1 SGHVS and CDR2 FQNEAQ. The CDR3 length is 17 residues. The ends were cut back, 1 base at V and 0 bases at J, with 13 bases in the middle. The CDR3 DNA reads as TGTGCCAGCAGCTTAGATGCAGAAATCTATAGCAATCAGCCCCAGCATTTT. Translating it yields CASSLDAEIYSNQPQHF.

The gene calls are TRBV2 and TRBJ2-3; no firm D call. Germline V CDR1 and CDR2: SNHLY, FYNNEI. Between the trimmed V and J ends, which lost 6 bases and 2 bases, there was a span of 12 bases. The CDR3 runs to 14 residues. In DNA, the CDR3 is TGTGCCAGCAGCTGGACCTTAATCACAGATACGCAGTATTTT. It yields the protein CASSWTLITDTQYF. The whole variable domain, filled in from reference TRBV2 and TRBJ2-3, reads EPEVTQTPSHQVTQMGQEVILRCVPISNHLYFYWYRQILGQKVEFLVSFYNNEISEKSEIFDDQFSVERPDGSNFTLKIRSTKLEDSAMYFCASSWTLITDTQYFGPGTRLTVL.

V gene TRBV19 combines with J gene TRBJ2-5; D possibly matches TRBD1 or TRBD2 (5 bases each). Trimming stripped 8 bases from V and 0 bases from J, with 10 bases between. Germline lookup yields CDR1 LNHDA and CDR2 SQIVND (reference sequence). The CDR3 loop spans 13 amino acids. Written as DNA, the CDR3 is TGTGCCAGTGCCGGGACGGACCAAGAGACCCAGTACTTC. Amino acid sequence: CASAGTDQETQYF.

This chain joins TRBV7-2 and TRBJ1-4, with TRBD1 as a possible D gene (5 bases). CDR3 length: 14 residues. Trimming pared 8 bases from V and 8 bases from J, leaving 18 bases between. The V gene's germline CDR1 is SGHTA and CDR2 FQGNSA. The CDR3 reads CASRAGGSSEKLFF. The CDR3 DNA follows: TGTGCCAGCCGAGCGGGGGGAAGTAGCGAAAAACTGTTTTTT.